Below, 31 T cell receptor beta chains from the same sample are listed, as sequenced in a study of blood T cells in healthy people across ages. A J-beta primer mix and a sample-barcoded 5' primer were used in a second PCR of roughly 7 to 12 cycles. TCRdb passed the 5' RACE reads through MiXCR, listing each CDR3 protein once. This table has under 2 million distinct CDR3 sequences, about 31% appearing once. Sequencing input: blood. Receptor source: a woman aged 25-40 years in good health.

This clonotype was recorded only once. The J gene is TRBJ2-3, the V gene TRBV20-1; D is uncertain. The V gene's germline CDR1 is DFQATT and CDR2 SNEGSKA (reference sequence). The V end lost 3 bases, the J end lost 8 bases, and 24 bases lay between the germline ends. The CDR3 has 16 residues. The CDR3 nucleotides are TGCAGTGCTAGCCCCCCACGAGCCCCGGCCCCCGGTACGCAGTATTTT. It encodes CSASPPRAPAPGTQYF.

V gene TRBV6-2 or TRBV6-3 combines with J gene TRBJ2-3, with 7 bases aligning to TRBD2. There are 16 residues in the CDR3. Trimming cost V 10 bases and J 0 bases; bases outside gene matches: 13. Germline V CDR1 and CDR2: MNHEY, SVGEGT. DNA of the CDR3: TGTGCCAACCCGTGTTTTGGTAGCGGGAGCACAGATACGCAGTATTTT. Protein sequence: CANPCFGSGSTDTQYF.

CDR3 protein: CASSPPTSGRDEQYF. Here the CDR3 DNA reads TGTGCCAGCTCACCACCGACTAGCGGGAGAGATGAGCAGTATTTT. This rearrangement joins TRBV18 to TRBJ2-3; TRBD2 agrees at 12 bases. V dropped 0 bases and J dropped 11; count of bases not matched to a gene: 6. This CDR3 is 15 amino acids long. The germline V gene encodes CDR1 KGHSH and CDR2 LQKENI.

CDR3 residues: CASSLNGVPYNEQFF. DNA for the CDR3: TGTGCCAGCAGCTTGAATGGGGTCCCCTACAATGAGCAGTTCTTC. The genes are TRBV11-2 and TRBJ2-1; the D is unclear. The CDR3 loop spans 15 amino acids. Trimming took 3 bases from V and 2 from J, leaving 11 bases between them. Germline assignment: CDR1 SGHAT and CDR2 FQNNGV.

This clonotype has a handful of counts. This rearrangement joins TRBV7-2 to TRBJ2-3, with 7 bases matching TRBD2. The trim removed 1 base at V and 6 bases at J, leaving 13 bases unmatched. The germline V gene has CDR1 SGHTA and CDR2 FQGNSA. This CDR3 is built from 17 residues. CDR3: CASSLGGGLLSGDTQYF. The CDR3 DNA reads TGTGCCAGCAGCTTAGGGGGGGGACTTTTGTCAGGTGATACGCAGTATTTT.

This clonotype has more than one count but fewer than ten. The chain recombines TRBV5-1 with TRBJ2-7; D is ambiguous. Judging by the DNA end, TRBJ2-5 fits better; the J call may be wrong. Germline assignment: CDR1 SGHRS and CDR2 YFSETQ. There are 14 residues in the CDR3. The CDR3 protein is CASSQQSRKETQYF. The CDR3 DNA reads as TGCGCCAGCAGTCAACAAAGCCGAAAAGAGACCCAGTACTTC.

Only a few counts were recorded for this clonotype. J is TRBJ2-7 and V is TRBV27; 7 bases fit TRBD2. J was trimmed by 5 bases and V by 6 bases; bases with no gene match: 16. The CDR3 extends over 16 amino acids. Germline assignment: CDR1 MNHEY and CDR2 SMNVEV (reference sequence). The CDR3: CASSQIGRLAIHEQYF. For the CDR3, the DNA is TGTGCCAGCAGCCAGATCGGGCGACTAGCTATCCACGAGCAGTACTTC.

Worth noting for this clonotype: A read error may be the cause here, since a much bigger clone is one base away. V usage is TRBV20-1 and J usage is TRBJ2-7; D not certain. The V end was cut by 1 base, the J end by 2 bases, with 9 bases between. The CDR3 is 13 residues long. CDR1 and CDR2 (germline): DFQATT, SNEGSKA (reference sequence). The CDR3 nucleotides are TGCAGTGCTAGAGCCCTCATTGCCTACGAGCAGTACTTC. Amino acids: CSARALIAYEQYF.

The chain couples TRBV5-1 to TRBJ1-2; tentatively, D is TRBD1 (6 bases). In germline, CDR1 is SGHRS, CDR2 YFSETQ. The V end was cut by 4 bases, the J end by 2 bases, with 15 bases between. The CDR3 contains 15 residues. CDR3 nucleotide sequence: TGCGCCAGCAGCCCATCGGGGGCACTGAACTATGGCTACACCTTC. This translates into CASSPSGALNYGYTF.

In this sample, this clonotype turned up a few times. J is TRBJ2-6 and V is TRBV4-1; D may be TRBD2 (6 bases). CDR3 length: 16 amino acids. CDR1 is MGHRA, CDR2 YSYEKL, per germline. V was pared by 1 base and J by 2 bases, with 9 bases between. Here the CDR3 DNA reads TGCGCCAGCAGCCAAGTGGGGGGACCTGGGGCCAACGTCCTGACTTTC. Its translation is CASSQVGGPGANVLTF.

The genes are TRBV5-1 and TRBJ2-3; perhaps TRBD2 as D (6 bases). The germline V gene has CDR1 SGHRS and CDR2 YFSETQ. V lost 5 bases, J lost 0 bases, and 13 bases lay in between. The CDR3 has 15 residues. The CDR3 nucleotides are TGCGCCAGCAGGCGGGACCGCGCTAGCACAGATACGCAGTATTTT. Protein sequence: CASRRDRASTDTQYF.

This clonotype was found a few times. V is TRBV7-9 and J is TRBJ2-5; D perhaps matches TRBD1 (6 bases). This CDR3 has 14 residues. Trimming cost V 7 bases and J 4 bases, with 16 bases left between them. Germline V gene lookup returns CDR1 SEHNR and CDR2 FQNEAQ (reference sequence). This CDR3 is CASTVRGGLETQYF. CDR3 nucleotide sequence: TGTGCCAGCACCGTCCGTGGGGGCTTAGAGACCCAGTACTTC.

This clonotype was counted a few times. The chain joins TRBV10-3 to TRBJ2-1; D may be TRBD2 (6 bases). Per germline, CDR1 ENHRY and CDR2 SYGVKD. The V gene lost 8 bases and the J gene lost 6 bases, with 14 bases spanning the gap. This CDR3 has 13 residues. For the CDR3, the DNA is TGTGCCATCGGGGGGTCGCTATTCAATGAGCAGTTCTTC. Translated, it gives CAIGGSLFNEQFF.

The chain joins TRBV30 to TRBJ2-3; D remains ambiguous. V was shortened by 0 bases and J by 5 bases, with 6 bases between the two germline ends. Germline V lookup: CDR1 GTSNPN, CDR2 SVGIG (reference sequence). There are 12 residues in the CDR3. CDR3 sequence (DNA): TGTGCCTGGAGTGTACGAATAGATACGCAGTATTTT. This gives the protein CAWSVRIDTQYF.

The sample holds a few counts of this clonotype. The chain combines TRBV4-1 with TRBJ2-5; no clear D gene. This CDR3 spans 14 amino acids. Germline assignment: CDR1 MGHRA and CDR2 YSYEKL. Trimming took 7 bases from V and 2 from J, leaving 14 bases between them. The CDR3 protein is CASNRPGSQETQYF. CDR3 DNA: TGCGCCAGCAACCGACCGGGCTCTCAAGAGACCCAGTACTTC.

This clonotype was seen more than once but under ten times. This sequence joins TRBV6-5 and TRBJ2-5; tentatively, D is TRBD1 (6 bases). CDR1 MNHEY and CDR2 SVGAGI come from the germline V gene. The CDR3 is 16 amino acids. The V end lost 4 bases, the J end lost 5 bases, and 20 bases lay between the germline ends. CDR3 sequence reads: CASSSPQGTLGETQYF. DNA of the CDR3: TGTGCCAGCAGTTCGCCACAGGGTACCCTGGGGGAGACCCAGTACTTC.

The chain has TRBV20-1 and TRBJ2-3; TRBD1 is a possible D gene (6 bases). Trimming pared 6 bases from V and 0 bases from J, leaving 16 bases between. This CDR3 has 15 residues. The germline V gene encodes CDR1 DFQATT and CDR2 SNEGSKA (reference sequence). CDR3 protein: CSARDILFSTDTQYF. The CDR3 nucleotides read TGCAGTGCCCGGGACATACTTTTTAGCACAGATACGCAGTATTTT.

In regard to this clonotype: One base away lies a much larger clone, so this may be a sequencing read error. V and J are TRBV20-1 and TRBJ2-1; D is possibly TRBD1 or TRBD2 (6 bases each). Trimming shortened V by 6 bases and J by 1 base, and 19 bases separated the two germline ends. Germline-derived CDR1 and CDR2 are DFQATT and SNEGSKA (reference sequence). The CDR3 is 16 residues long. This CDR3 reads CSAGGRTAISYNEQFF. CDR3 coding DNA: TGCAGTGCAGGGGGGAGGACCGCCATTTCCTACAATGAGCAGTTCTTC.

V gene TRBV12-3 or TRBV12-4 combines with J gene TRBJ1-6; D uncertain. The germline V and J ends were trimmed by 4 bases and 6 bases, with 13 bases remaining between them. The CDR3 is 15 residues long. CDR3 in amino acids: CASSSLRIPNSPLHF. The CDR3, as DNA: TGTGCCAGCAGTTCTCTCCGGATCCCTAATTCACCCCTCCACTTT.

This clonotype occurred many times. This CDR3 reads CATSGGKYSNQPQHF. In DNA form, the CDR3 reads TGTGCCACCAGTGGGGGCAAATATAGCAATCAGCCCCAGCATTTT. The chain recombines TRBV24-1 with TRBJ1-5; maybe TRBD1 (5 bases). The CDR3 sequence is 15 residues long. Per the germline V gene, CDR1 is KGHDR and CDR2 is SFDVKD. The germline V and J ends were trimmed by 5 bases and 0 bases, with 10 bases remaining between them.

This chain uses TRBV3-1 with TRBJ2-1, with D perhaps being TRBD1 or TRBD2 (5 bases each). Per germline, CDR1 LGHDT and CDR2 YNNKEL (reference sequence). V shed 1 base and J shed 0 bases, with 13 bases lying between them. This CDR3 region has 17 residues. The CDR3 nucleotides are TGTGCCAGCAGCCAAGCGGGACGCTTGAGCTCCTACAATGAGCAGTTCTTC. Its protein product is CASSQAGRLSSYNEQFF.

This clonotype appeared a few times. CDR3 DNA sequence: TGTGCCAGCAGCTTAGCACCCCTCCACTTT. Its protein is CASSLAPLHF. The chain recombines TRBV7-3 with TRBJ1-6, with D hard to call. This CDR3 is 10 amino acids long. Trimming pared 2 bases from V and 11 bases from J, leaving 1 base between. Germline V gives CDR1 SGHTA, CDR2 FQGTGA.

This clonotype was detected a few times. J is TRBJ2-3 and V is TRBV14; 7 bases line up with TRBD2. CDR1 is SGHDN, CDR2 FVKESK, per germline. The V segment lost 4 bases and the J segment 7 bases; nucleotides outside the gene matches: 14. CDR3 size: 16 residues. The CDR3 loop is CASSRGRGAGENTQYF. As DNA, the CDR3 is TGTGCCAGCAGCCGCGGACGTGGGGCGGGGGAGAATACGCAGTATTTT.

This clonotype was recorded a few times. The V and J genes are TRBV6-6 and TRBJ2-7; weak D call: TRBD2 (6 bases). The CDR3 length is 15 residues. V lost 10 bases to trimming and J lost 2 bases, with 21 bases between them. CDR1 is MNHNY, CDR2 SVGAGI, per germline (reference sequence). CDR3 nucleotide sequence: TGTGCCACCTCCTGGGGTGGGGACTTAGCCTACGAGCAGTACTTC. Encoded protein: CATSWGGDLAYEQYF.

Points on this clonotype: Since a much larger clone is just one base distant, this may be a read error. The chain carries TRBV10-3 and TRBJ2-4, with D perhaps TRBD1 or TRBD2 (5 bases each). Judging by the DNA end, TRBJ2-7 fits better; the J call may be wrong. The germline V gene has CDR1 ENHRY and CDR2 SYGVKD. There are 18 residues in the CDR3. CDR3 protein: CAISVGLADGPTSYEQYF. CDR3 DNA sequence: TGTGCCATCAGTGTGGGGCTAGCCGACGGGCCGACCTCCTACGAGCAGTACTTC.

This clonotype has more than one count but fewer than ten. The chain couples TRBV12-3 or TRBV12-4 to TRBJ1-1, with D tentatively TRBD1 (6 bases). The CDR3 sequence is 14 residues long. The V gene lost 5 bases and the J gene lost 0 bases, with 10 bases spanning the gap. This CDR3 reads CASSETGLNTEAFF. CDR3 nucleotide sequence: TGTGCCAGCAGTGAGACAGGCTTGAACACTGAAGCTTTCTTT.

The chain links TRBV15 to TRBJ2-7; a weak D match, TRBD1 (6 bases). The CDR3 runs to 16 residues. V lost 3 bases, J lost 3 bases, and 18 bases lay in between. Looked up from germline, CDR1 is LNHNV and CDR2 is YYDKDF (reference sequence). CDR3 sequence reads: CATSRADRPLYYEQYF. CDR3 DNA sequence: TGTGCCACCAGCAGGGCTGACAGGCCCCTTTACTACGAGCAGTACTTC.

A note on this clonotype: Germline and junction disagree at one end, which may indicate a read error. The chain joins TRBV20-1 to TRBJ2-1; the D gene could be TRBD1 or TRBD2 (5 bases each). The length of the CDR3 is 14 residues. Per germline, CDR1 DFQATT and CDR2 SNEGSKA (reference sequence). The CDR3: CSAIDWGSYNERFF. CDR3 DNA sequence: TGCAGTGCTATTGACTGGGGGTCCTACAATGAGCGGTTCTTC.

This clonotype was recorded a few times. The V and J genes are TRBV4-2 and TRBJ1-1, with TRBD1 as a possible D gene (6 bases). The germline CDR1 and CDR2 sequences are LGHNA and YNFKEQ. The CDR3 totals 13 residues. Trimming stripped 9 bases from V and 1 base from J, with 12 bases between. This CDR3 reads CASKGDPNTEAFF. The CDR3 bases are TGTGCCAGTAAGGGGGACCCGAACACTGAAGCTTTCTTT.

Worth noting for this clonotype: The junction departs from the called germline gene at one end, perhaps through a read error. CDR3: CTSSARDVYGYTF. The CDR3, as DNA: TGTACCAGCAGCGCCCGGGACGTCTATGGCTACACCTTC. The chain combines TRBV12-3 or TRBV12-4 with TRBJ1-2; the D gene is possibly TRBD1 (5 bases). This CDR3 is built from 13 residues.

With respect to this clonotype: At one end the junction does not follow the germline gene, possibly because of a read error. The V and J genes are TRBV4-1 and TRBJ2-7; 8 nucleotides align to TRBD1. Per the germline V gene, CDR1 is MGHRA and CDR2 is YSYEKL. This CDR3 has 17 amino acids. The CDR3 nucleotides read TGCGCCAGCAGCCAAGATCCTTGGACAGGGAGCTCCTACGAGCGGTACTTC. It is translated as CASSQDPWTGSSYERYF.